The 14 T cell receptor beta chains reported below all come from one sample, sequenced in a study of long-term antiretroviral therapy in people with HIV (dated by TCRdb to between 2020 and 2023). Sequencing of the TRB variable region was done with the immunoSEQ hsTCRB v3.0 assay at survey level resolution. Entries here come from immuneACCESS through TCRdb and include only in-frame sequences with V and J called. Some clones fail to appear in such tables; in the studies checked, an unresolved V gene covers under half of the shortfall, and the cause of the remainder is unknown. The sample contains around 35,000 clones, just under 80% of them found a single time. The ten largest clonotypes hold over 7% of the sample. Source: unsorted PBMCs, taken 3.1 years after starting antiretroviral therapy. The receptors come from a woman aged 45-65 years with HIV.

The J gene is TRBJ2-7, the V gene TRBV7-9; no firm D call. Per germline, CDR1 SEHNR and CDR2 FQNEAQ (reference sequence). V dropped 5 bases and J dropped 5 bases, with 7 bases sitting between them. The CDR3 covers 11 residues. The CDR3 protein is CASSLWDEQYF. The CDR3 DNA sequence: TGTGCCAGCAGCCTGTGGGACGAGCAGTACTTC. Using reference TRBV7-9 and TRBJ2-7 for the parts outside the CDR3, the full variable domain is DTGVSQNPRHKITKRGQNVTFRCDPISEHNRLYWYRQTLGQGPEFLTYFQNEAQLEKSRLLSDRFSAERPKGSFSTLEIQRTEQGDSAMYLCASSLWDEQYFGPGTRLTVT.

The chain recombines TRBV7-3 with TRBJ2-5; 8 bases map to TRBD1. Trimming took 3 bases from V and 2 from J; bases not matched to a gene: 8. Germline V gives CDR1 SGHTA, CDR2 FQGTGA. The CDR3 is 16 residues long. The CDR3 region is CASSFSRDRSQETQYF. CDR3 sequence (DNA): TGTGCCAGCAGCTTCTCACGGGACAGGTCGCAAGAGACCCAGTACTTC.

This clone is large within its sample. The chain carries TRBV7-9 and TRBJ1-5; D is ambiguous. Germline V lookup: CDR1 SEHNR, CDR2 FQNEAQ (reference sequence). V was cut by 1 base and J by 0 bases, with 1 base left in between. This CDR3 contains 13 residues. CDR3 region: CASSLDSNQPQHF. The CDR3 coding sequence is TGTGCCAGCAGCTTAGATAGCAATCAGCCCCAGCATTTT.

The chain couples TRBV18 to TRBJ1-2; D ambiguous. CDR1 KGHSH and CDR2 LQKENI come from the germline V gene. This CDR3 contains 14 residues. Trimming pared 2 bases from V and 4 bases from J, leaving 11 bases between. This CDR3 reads CASSPSAGGYGYTF. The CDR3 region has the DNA TGTGCCAGCTCACCATCCGCGGGAGGCTATGGCTACACCTTC.

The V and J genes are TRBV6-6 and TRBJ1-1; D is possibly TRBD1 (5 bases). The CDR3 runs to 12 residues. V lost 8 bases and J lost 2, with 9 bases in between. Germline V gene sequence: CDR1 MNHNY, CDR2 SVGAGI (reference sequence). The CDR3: CASGGTNTEAFF. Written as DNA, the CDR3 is TGTGCCAGCGGGGGAACAAACACTGAAGCTTTCTTT.

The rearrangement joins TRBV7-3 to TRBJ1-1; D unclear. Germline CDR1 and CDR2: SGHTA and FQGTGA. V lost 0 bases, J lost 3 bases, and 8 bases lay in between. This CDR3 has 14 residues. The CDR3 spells CASSLTPEHTEAFF. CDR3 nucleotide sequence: TGTGCCAGCAGCTTAACACCGGAGCACACTGAAGCTTTCTTT.

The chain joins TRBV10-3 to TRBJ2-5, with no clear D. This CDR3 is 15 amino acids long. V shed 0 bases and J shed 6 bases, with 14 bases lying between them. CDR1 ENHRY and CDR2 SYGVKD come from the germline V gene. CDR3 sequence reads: CAISESHTGDQTQYF. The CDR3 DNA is TGTGCCATCAGTGAGTCCCATACCGGAGACCAGACCCAGTACTTC.

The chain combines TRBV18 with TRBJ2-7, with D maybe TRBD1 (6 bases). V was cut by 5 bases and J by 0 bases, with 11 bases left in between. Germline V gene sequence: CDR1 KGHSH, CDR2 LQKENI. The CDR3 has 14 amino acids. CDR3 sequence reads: CASSTGGASYEQYF. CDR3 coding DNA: TGTGCCAGCTCAACTGGGGGCGCCTCCTACGAGCAGTACTTC.

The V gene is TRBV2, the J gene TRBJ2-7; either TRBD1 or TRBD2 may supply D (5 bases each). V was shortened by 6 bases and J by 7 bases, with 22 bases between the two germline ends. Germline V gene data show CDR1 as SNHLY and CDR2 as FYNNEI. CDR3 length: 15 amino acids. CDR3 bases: TGTGCCAGCAGAGCCGGACCTGGAGCGTGGGGGGAGCAGTACGTC. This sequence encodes CASRAGPGAWGEQYV.

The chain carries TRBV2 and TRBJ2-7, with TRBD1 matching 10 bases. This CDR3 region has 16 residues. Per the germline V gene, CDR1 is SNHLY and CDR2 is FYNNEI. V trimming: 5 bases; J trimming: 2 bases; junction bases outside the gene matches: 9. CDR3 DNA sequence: TGTGCCAGCAGTAACCCTAGACAGGGGGCCACCTACGAGCAGTACTTC. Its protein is CASSNPRQGATYEQYF.

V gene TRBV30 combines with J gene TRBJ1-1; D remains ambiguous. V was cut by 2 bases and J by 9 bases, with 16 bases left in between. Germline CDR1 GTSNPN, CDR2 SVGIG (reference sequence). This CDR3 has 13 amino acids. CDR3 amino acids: CAWSREKGSKAFF. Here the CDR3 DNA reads TGTGCCTGGAGTCGGGAAAAGGGATCGAAAGCTTTCTTT. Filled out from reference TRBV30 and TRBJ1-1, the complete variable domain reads SQTIHQWPATLVQPVGSPLSLECTVEGTSNPNLYWYRQAAGRGLQLLFYSVGIGQISSEVPQNLSASRPQDRQFILSSKKLLLSDSGFYLCAWSREKGSKAFFGQGTRLTVV.

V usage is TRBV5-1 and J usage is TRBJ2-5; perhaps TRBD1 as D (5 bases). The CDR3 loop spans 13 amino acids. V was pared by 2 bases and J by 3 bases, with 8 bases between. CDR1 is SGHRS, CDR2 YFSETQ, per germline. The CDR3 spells CASSFRVEETQYF. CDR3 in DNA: TGCGCCAGCAGCTTCAGGGTGGAAGAGACCCAGTACTTC.

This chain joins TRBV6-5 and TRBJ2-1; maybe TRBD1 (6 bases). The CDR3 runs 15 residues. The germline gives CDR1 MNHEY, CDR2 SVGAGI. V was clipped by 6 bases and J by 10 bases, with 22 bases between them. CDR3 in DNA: TGTGCCAGCAGGACAACCGGGACAAGACGAGCGGAGCAGTTCTTC. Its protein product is CASRTTGTRRAEQFF.

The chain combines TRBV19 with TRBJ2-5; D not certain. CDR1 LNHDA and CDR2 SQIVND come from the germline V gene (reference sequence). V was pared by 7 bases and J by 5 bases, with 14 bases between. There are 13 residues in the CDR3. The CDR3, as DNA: TGTGCCAGTAAGCGAACAGCCCAGGAGACCCAGTACTTC. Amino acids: CASKRTAQETQYF.